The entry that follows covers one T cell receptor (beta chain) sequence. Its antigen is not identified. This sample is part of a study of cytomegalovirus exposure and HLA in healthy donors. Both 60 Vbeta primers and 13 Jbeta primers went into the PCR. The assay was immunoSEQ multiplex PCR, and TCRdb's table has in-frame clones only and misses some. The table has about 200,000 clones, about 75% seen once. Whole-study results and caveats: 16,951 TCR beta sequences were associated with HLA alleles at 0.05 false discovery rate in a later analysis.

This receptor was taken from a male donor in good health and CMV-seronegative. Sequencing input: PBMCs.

CDR3 residues: CASHRGQTARANNEQFF. CDR3 coding DNA: TGCGCCAGCCACAGGGGGCAGACGGCGAGGGCGAATAATGAGCAGTTCTTC. The V call is TRBV5-1, the J call TRBJ2-1, with 9 nucleotides matching TRBD1. The germline V gene encodes CDR1 SGHRS and CDR2 YFSETQ. Trimming removed 7 bases from V and 7 bases from J; junction bases left unmatched: 18. This CDR3 region has 17 residues. Supplemented by reference TRBV5-1 and TRBJ2-1, the full variable domain reads KAGVTQTPRYLIKTRGQQVTLSCSPISGHRSVSWYQQTPGQGLQFLFEYFSETQRNKGNFPGRFSGRQFSNSRSEMNVSTLELGDSALYLCASHRGQTARANNEQFFGPGTRLTVL.